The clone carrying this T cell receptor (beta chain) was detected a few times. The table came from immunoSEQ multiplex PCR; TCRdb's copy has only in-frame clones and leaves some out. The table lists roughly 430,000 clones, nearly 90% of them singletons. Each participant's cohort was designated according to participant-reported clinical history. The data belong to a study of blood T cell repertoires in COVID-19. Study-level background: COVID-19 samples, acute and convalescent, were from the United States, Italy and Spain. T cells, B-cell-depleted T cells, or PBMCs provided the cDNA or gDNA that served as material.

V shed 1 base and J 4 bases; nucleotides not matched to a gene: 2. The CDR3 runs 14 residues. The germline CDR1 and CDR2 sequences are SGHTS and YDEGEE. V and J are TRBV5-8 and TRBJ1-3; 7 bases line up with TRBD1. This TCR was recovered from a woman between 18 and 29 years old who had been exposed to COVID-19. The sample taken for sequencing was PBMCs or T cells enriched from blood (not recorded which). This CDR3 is CASSLRGPGNTIYF. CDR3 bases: TGTGCCAGCAGCTTGAGGGGGCCCGGAAACACCATATATTTT.